This paragraph covers one T cell receptor (beta chain) sequence. Its matching antigen is unknown. V gave up 4 bases and J gave up 0 bases; unmatched junction bases: 4. Germline CDR1 and CDR2: LNHDA and SQIVND (reference sequence). This CDR3 has 16 amino acids. The sample comes from a study of T-cell reconstitution after alpha-beta-depleted transplantation in children. General study points: Newly made T cells mostly supplied T-cell counts and diversity one year after transplant. Reports say that about two months after transplant, the alpha-beta T cells came out of several hundred graft clones that had expanded. There were some patients whose high TCRbeta diversity at day 60 came from surviving recipient T cells and thymic progenitors.

Unique molecular identifiers were used in preparing the TCRbeta library. TCRdb processed the PCR reads anew with MiXCR; each CDR3 protein has one entry. Of 280,000 or so distinct CDR3 sequences listed, 11% are singletons. The specimen was peripheral blood, collected 180 days after TCRalphabeta/CD19-depleted stem cell transplant. This rearrangement joins TRBV19 to TRBJ2-1; 9 bases match TRBD1. The source is a male patient aged 2-15 years who had a stem cell transplant for chronic granulomatous disease, so the T cells may come from the graft donor. CDR3 nucleotide sequence: TGTGCCAGTAGTACCACAGGGGGCAGCTCCTACAATGAGCAGTTCTTC. It specifies CASSTTGGSSYNEQFF.